Below, 23 T cell receptor beta chains from the same sample are listed, as sequenced in a study of T cells in women clearing cervical HPV infection. Assay: immunoSEQ multiplex PCR; the TCRdb copy retains only in-frame clones and omits some. This table lists 40,000 or so clones. Sequenced material: blood buffy coat. The source of these receptors is a woman between 18 and 70 years old with a cervical HPV16 infection that either progressed to CIN3+ or cleared (not recorded which).

A word on this clone: The CDR3 end falls 3 residues outside the read, so it is completed with the germline J gene. The chain has TRBV6-2 or TRBV6-3 and TRBJ2-7, with 10 bases lining up with TRBD1. CDR3 length equals 15 residues. Germline V gene data show CDR1 as MNHEY and CDR2 as SVGEGT. V was clipped by 6 bases and J by 4 bases; unmatched bases: 9. Partial CDR3 DNA: TGTGCCAGCAGCCCAGGGGACAGGGGATCGTACGAG. Its translation is CASSPGDRGSYE. The full CDR3 reads CASSPGDRGSYEQYF.

On this clone itself: The read is 3 residues too short to cover the CDR3 end, so that end is filled in from the germline J gene. J is TRBJ2-5 and V is TRBV7-8; D unresolved. V was shortened by 1 base and J by 1 base, with 7 bases between the two germline ends. Germline values: CDR1 SGHVS, CDR2 FQNEAQ. The CDR3 has 14 amino acids. The CDR3 bases that were read are TGTGCCAGCAGCTTAGGAAGCGTCCAAGAGACC. This sequence encodes CASSLGSVQET. The full CDR3 sequence reads CASSLGSVQETQYF.

Comments on this clone: The DNA ends 3 residues before the CDR3 does, and the rest of the CDR3 is filled in from the germline J gene. The V and J genes are TRBV24-1 and TRBJ2-2; 7 nucleotides align to TRBD1. The length of the CDR3 is 16 residues. The germline V gene encodes CDR1 KGHDR and CDR2 SFDVKD. After removal of 1 base from V and 7 bases from J, the junction contained 8 bases not matched to a gene. The CDR3 bases that were read are TGTGCCACCAGTGATTTTGGGGACAGAGGGTTCGGGGAG. Amino acid sequence: CATSDFGDRGFGE. In full, the CDR3 is CATSDFGDRGFGELFF.

Note on this clone: The read stops 3 residues short of the end of the CDR3; the missing end is completed from the germline J gene. This chain connects TRBV20-1 to TRBJ1-5, with a possible D match to TRBD1 (5 bases). Trimming stripped 6 bases from V and 4 bases from J, with 19 bases between. Germline loops: CDR1 DFQATT, CDR2 SNEGSKA (reference sequence). This CDR3 is 15 amino acids long. The CDR3 region is CSARHGAAGNQPQHF. The sequenced part of the CDR3 DNA is TGCAGTGCCAGACATGGGGCGGCGGGGAATCAGCCC.

On this clone itself: The CDR3 goes on 3 residues after the read ends, and that part is filled in from the germline J gene. V gene TRBV29-1 combines with J gene TRBJ1-4; D gene unclear. The V end was cut by 6 bases, the J end by 8 bases, with 13 bases between. CDR1 and CDR2 from the germline V gene are SQVTM and ANQGSEA. The CDR3 totals 12 residues. Here the CDR3 reads CSVGGMGEKLFF. The DNA read from the CDR3 is TGCAGCGTGGGCGGGATGGGGGAAAAA.

With respect to this clone: The CDR3 goes on 3 residues after the read ends, and that part is filled in from the germline J gene. The chain links TRBV7-2 to TRBJ1-1; the D gene is possibly TRBD1 (5 bases). This CDR3 is 14 amino acids long. Looked up from germline, CDR1 is SGHTA and CDR2 is FQGNSA. The V end was cut by 1 base, the J end by 2 bases, with 8 bases between. CDR3 sequence reads: CASSLDRFNTEAFF. Partial CDR3 DNA: TGTGCCAGCAGCTTAGACAGGTTCAACACTGAA.

As for this clone: One end of the junction fails to match germline, which may point to a read error. The CDR3 is cut off 3 residues early in the read; its end comes from the germline J gene. Distinct nucleotide sequences in the sample also encode this CDR3. This chain uses TRBV19 with TRBJ1-3; D is ambiguous. The CDR3 runs 15 residues. The germline gives CDR1 LNHDA, CDR2 SQIVND (reference sequence). The sequenced part of the CDR3 DNA is TGTGCCAGTAGTATAGGAACAGCCTCTGGAAACACT. Amino acid sequence: CASSIGTASGNT. The full CDR3 reads CASSIGTASGNTIYF.

In the case of this clone: The read terminates 3 residues ahead of where the CDR3 ends, so the germline J gene completes it. The chain couples TRBV5-6 to TRBJ1-5; 7 bases line up with TRBD1. Germline loops: CDR1 SGHDT, CDR2 YYEEEE. The CDR3 runs to 13 residues. V lost 0 bases and J lost 6; bases outside the gene matches: 0. The CDR3 spells CASSLDRGQPQHF. The sequenced CDR3 bases are TGTGCCAGCAGCTTGGACAGGGGTCAGCCC.

Remarks on this clone: The read halts 3 residues ahead of the CDR3 end, with the missing end drawn from the germline J gene. The chain links TRBV10-2 to TRBJ2-3, with 9 bases fitting TRBD1. The CDR3 is made up of 14 amino acids. Germline assignment: CDR1 WSHSY and CDR2 SAAADI. CDR3 region: CASSLGTGWETQYF. The CDR3 DNA, read in part, is TGCGCCAGCAGCCTCGGGACAGGGTGGGAGACG.

As for this clone: The read halts 3 residues ahead of the CDR3 end, with the missing end drawn from the germline J gene. The genes are TRBV6-2 or TRBV6-3 and TRBJ2-7, with no clear D. Trimming left V 0 bases short and J 3 bases short, with 9 bases between. There are 14 residues in the CDR3. Per the germline V gene, CDR1 is MNHEY and CDR2 is SVGEGT. The DNA read from the CDR3 is TGTGCCAGCAGTTACTCCCTTCAACTCTACGAG. Translating gives CASSYSLQLYE. The CDR3 in its entirety is CASSYSLQLYEQYF.

About this clone: The read ends 3 residues before the CDR3 terminus; that terminus is restored from the germline J gene. The chain employs TRBV19 and TRBJ1-6; TRBD1 agrees at 8 bases. Germline lookup yields CDR1 LNHDA and CDR2 SQIVND (reference sequence). This CDR3 has 16 residues. The V and J ends lost 3 bases and 10 bases, in that order; junction bases with no gene match: 11. The CDR3 bases that were read are TGTGCCAGTAGTATTTTCCAGGGGGCCGGTGGGTCACCC. Residues: CASSIFQGAGGSP. The full CDR3 is CASSIFQGAGGSPLHF.

On this clone: The CDR3 end lies 3 residues beyond the end of the read and is filled in from the germline J gene. This chain uses TRBV19 with TRBJ2-3; D possibly corresponds to TRBD2 (5 bases). CDR3 length: 15 amino acids. CDR1 and CDR2 (germline): LNHDA, SQIVND (reference sequence). Incomplete CDR3 DNA: TGTGCCAGTTGTCCCTCGAGGGCGAGCAATCAGCCG. It specifies CASCPSRASNQP. The full-length CDR3 reads as CASCPSRASNQPQYF.

On this clone: The CDR3 is cut off 3 residues early in the read; its end comes from the germline J gene. The rearrangement uses TRBV28 and TRBJ2-1; D is unclear. The ends were cut back, 7 bases at V and 6 bases at J, with 19 bases in the middle. The CDR3 loop spans 15 amino acids. CDR1 is MDHEN and CDR2 is SYDVKM in the germline V gene. CDR3 loop: CASKVPDSLRNEQFF. CDR3 DNA, as far as it was read: TGTGCCAGCAAAGTACCTGACTCCCTACGCAATGAG.

Worth noting for this clone: The CDR3 end is not reached by the read, which stops 3 residues before it; the germline J gene fills it in. The gene calls are TRBV5-1 and TRBJ1-2; 7 nucleotides match TRBD1. Germline CDR1 and CDR2: SGHRS and YFSETQ. V was pared by 4 bases and J by 2 bases, with 5 bases of the junction left unmatched. This CDR3 region has 14 residues. CDR3: CASSLEGQNYGYTF. The part of the CDR3 DNA that was read is TGCGCCAGCAGCCTCGAGGGACAGAACTATGGC.

A note on this clone: Read sequence stops 3 residues before the CDR3 end, and the germline J gene provides the missing end. The V call is TRBV3-1 (or the pseudogene TRBV3-2), the J call TRBJ2-1; no firm D call. Trimming removed 1 base from V and 6 bases from J, with 4 bases in between. This CDR3 has 12 residues. Per germline, CDR1 LGHDT and CDR2 YNNKEL (reference sequence). This CDR3 reads CASSQAFNEQFF. The sequenced CDR3 bases are TGTGCCAGCAGCCAAGCCTTCAATGAG.

Turning to this clone: The CDR3 end lies 3 residues beyond the end of the read and is filled in from the germline J gene. This chain uses TRBV7-9 with TRBJ2-7; D not certain. CDR1 and CDR2 from the germline V gene are SEHNR and FQNEAQ (reference sequence). The CDR3 has 13 amino acids. Trimming cost V 7 bases and J 2 bases, with 12 bases left between them. The CDR3 loop is CASIPVQAYEQYF. The sequenced CDR3 bases are TGTGCCAGCATCCCAGTTCAGGCCTACGAG.

Concerning this clone itself: The CDR3 is cut off 3 residues early in the read; its end comes from the germline J gene. The chain uses TRBV27 and TRBJ2-3; D perhaps matches TRBD1 (6 bases). The germline V gene has CDR1 MNHEY and CDR2 SMNVEV (reference sequence). Deletions cut 2 bases from V and 0 bases from J, with 9 bases between. The CDR3 runs 15 residues. The CDR3 protein is CASSLNRDSTDTQYF. The part of the CDR3 DNA that was read is TGTGCCAGCAGTTTAAACAGGGATAGCACAGATACG.

Regarding this clone: The CDR3 goes on 3 residues after the read ends, and that part is filled in from the germline J gene. V is TRBV12-3 or TRBV12-4 and J is TRBJ2-1, with D possibly matching TRBD2 (7 bases). The CDR3 consists of 13 residues. V lost 9 bases and J lost 5, with 14 bases in between. CDR3 loop: CASKLGGHNEQFF. CDR3 DNA (partial): TGTGCCAGTAAGTTGGGGGGGCACAATGAG.

As concerns this clone: The read stops 3 residues short of the end of the CDR3; the missing end is completed from the germline J gene. The chain uses TRBV10-3 and TRBJ2-7; D possibly matches TRBD1 or TRBD2 (6 bases each). Germline V gene lookup returns CDR1 ENHRY and CDR2 SYGVKD. This CDR3 contains 15 residues. Deletions cut 2 bases from V and 4 bases from J, with 15 bases between. CDR3: CAISEGGGGAYEQYF. The covered CDR3 bases are TGTGCCATCAGTGAGGGGGGCGGAGGGGCGTACGAG.

In the case of this clone: The read stops 3 residues short of the end of the CDR3; the missing end is completed from the germline J gene. The V and J genes are TRBV4-1 and TRBJ2-7, with TRBD2 matching 9 bases. From germline, CDR1 is MGHRA and CDR2 YSYEKL. Trimming removed 3 bases from V and 0 bases from J; junction bases left unmatched: 12. CDR3 length: 18 residues. CDR3 residues: CASSHLPSLAGTSYEQYF. CDR3 DNA, as far as it was read: TGCGCCAGCAGCCATCTACCCAGCCTAGCGGGGACCTCCTACGAG.

Turning to this clone: The junction shows a germline mismatch at one end, possibly a read error. From the germline J gene comes the end of the CDR3, since the read stops 3 residues before it. The chain recombines TRBV7-9 with TRBJ2-3, with D hard to call. Per germline, CDR1 SEHNR and CDR2 FQNEAQ (reference sequence). There are 12 residues in the CDR3. CDR3 DNA, as far as it was read: TGTGCCAGCAGCTTATATACAGAGACG. This translates into CASSLYTET. The entire CDR3 sequence reads CASSLYTETQYF.

Remarks on this clone: The CDR3 is cut off 3 residues early in the read; its end comes from the germline J gene. The chain employs TRBV6-1 and TRBJ2-1; D perhaps matches TRBD2 (5 bases). CDR1 and CDR2 from the germline V gene are MNHNS and SASEGT. With 4 bases removed from V and 0 bases from J, the gap between germline ends came to 10 bases. The CDR3 totals 15 residues. CDR3 amino acids: CASSGQEASYNEQFF. CDR3 DNA (partial): TGTGCCAGCAGTGGGCAGGAGGCCTCCTACAATGAG.

A remark on this clone: The read terminates 3 residues before the CDR3 end, so the remaining end is supplied by the germline J gene. The rearrangement links TRBV7-2 to TRBJ1-1, with TRBD1 identical over 8 bases. V lost 5 bases, J lost 3 bases, and 5 bases stayed unmatched. The CDR3 is 14 amino acids. CDR1 and CDR2 (germline): SGHTA, FQGNSA. CDR3: CASSLGQGHTEAFF. The sequenced part of the CDR3 DNA is TGTGCCAGCAGCCTAGGACAGGGCCACACTGAA.